This T cell receptor beta chain was recorded in a study of blood T cells in healthy people across ages. A single count supports this clonotype. Isolation yielded PBMCs, at least 7 million per sample, in every case. Primed by a sample-barcoded 5' primer and a J-beta primer mix, a second PCR proceeded for 7 to 11 cycles. Template switching added a 12-random-nucleotide identifier to every cDNA molecule. TCRdb passed the 5' RACE reads through MiXCR, listing each CDR3 protein once. The table shows about 930,000 distinct CDR3 sequences, with just under 30% occurring only once. This CDR3 is built from 15 residues. V lost 4 bases and J lost 4; bases outside the gene matches: 8. The germline V gene has CDR1 SGHDT and CDR2 YYEEEE. The data also belong to a second study, concerning T cells of mothers and their children.

The chain couples TRBV5-6 to TRBJ2-3, with TRBD2 matching over 8 bases. Sequenced material: blood. The TCR sequence derives from a woman in her thirties or forties in good health. The CDR3 nucleotides read TGTGCCAGCAGCCAACTAGCGGCGGGGGCAGATACGCAGTATTTT. Its translation: CASSQLAAGADTQYF.